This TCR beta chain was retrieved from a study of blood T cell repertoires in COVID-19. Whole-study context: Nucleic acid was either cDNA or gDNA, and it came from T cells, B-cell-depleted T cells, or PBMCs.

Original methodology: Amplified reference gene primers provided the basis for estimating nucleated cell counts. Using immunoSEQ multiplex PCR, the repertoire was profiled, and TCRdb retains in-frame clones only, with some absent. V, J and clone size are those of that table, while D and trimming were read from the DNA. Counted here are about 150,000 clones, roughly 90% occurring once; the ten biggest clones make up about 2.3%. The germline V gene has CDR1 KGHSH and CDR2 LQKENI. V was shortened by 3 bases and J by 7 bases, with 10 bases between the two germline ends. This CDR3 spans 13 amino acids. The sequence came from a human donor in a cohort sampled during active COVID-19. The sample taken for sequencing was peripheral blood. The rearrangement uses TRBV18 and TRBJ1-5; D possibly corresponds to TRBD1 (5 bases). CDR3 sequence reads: CASSPQGLQPQHF. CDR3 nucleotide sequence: TGTGCCAGCTCACCTCAGGGTTTGCAGCCCCAGCATTTT.